Listed below are T cell receptor beta chains from one sample, sequenced in a study of blood T cell repertoires in COVID-19. Data came from immunoSEQ multiplex PCR; TCRdb stores just in-frame clones and leaves some out. Altogether fewer than 300,000 clones are present, approximately 90% being singletons, with the ten largest covering approximately 6.5%. Sequenced input: peripheral blood. The receptor source for this set is a woman between 45 and 65 years old with COVID-19, enrolled during active disease. Each CDR3 is given with its conserved first and last residue. D genes are given only for firm matches. Not all rows give a size; the values are once, few, many and, for expanded clones, a class.

j_call	d_call	v_call	clone_size	cdr3_aa	cdr3_nt
TRBJ2-2	NA	TRBV4-3	NA	CASSQAQGLLDTGELFF	TGCGCCAGCAGCCAGGCGCAGGGACTCCTGGACACCGGGGAGCTGTTTTTT
TRBJ2-5	TRBD1	TRBV5-6	NA	CASSIPGQGAETQYF	TGTGCCAGCAGCATCCCGGGACAGGGGGCGGAGACCCAGTACTTC
TRBJ2-1	NA	TRBV27	NA	CASSFQAGDYNEQFF	TGTGCCAGCAGTTTTCAGGCAGGGGACTACAATGAGCAGTTCTTC
TRBJ1-1	TRBD1	TRBV2	NA	CASKTVGQKNTEAFF	TGTGCCAGCAAAACCGTGGGACAGAAGAACACTGAAGCTTTCTTT
TRBJ2-3	NA	TRBV5-4	NA	CASSLGGGPKSTDTQYF	TGTGCCAGCAGCTTGGGAGGCGGGCCTAAGAGCACAGATACGCAGTATTTT
TRBJ2-3	TRBD1	TRBV6-4	NA	CASRRTGGSDTQYF	TGTGCCAGCAGAAGGACAGGGGGATCGGATACGCAGTATTTT
TRBJ1-2	TRBD1	TRBV19	NA	CASTVQGAYGYTF	TGTGCCAGTACCGTACAGGGGGCCTATGGCTACACCTTC
TRBJ2-1	TRBD2	TRBV6-5	NA	CASKDSGTNNEQFF	TGTGCCAGCAAAGACAGCGGGACGAACAATGAGCAGTTCTTC
TRBJ2-1	NA	TRBV9	NA	CASSLTGDSYNEQFF	TGTGCCAGCAGCCTCACCGGAGACAGTTACAATGAGCAGTTCTTC
TRBJ2-3	NA	TRBV5-1	once	CASSRSRVTDTQYF	TGCGCCAGCAGCCGGAGTCGGGTCACAGATACGCAGTATTTT
TRBJ2-3	TRBD1	TRBV18	NA	CASSPIGQVVDTQYF	TGTGCCAGCTCACCCATCGGACAGGTTGTAGATACGCAGTATTTT
TRBJ1-5	NA	TRBV30	NA	CAWQQGNAGQPQHF	TGTGCCTGGCAGCAGGGGAATGCAGGTCAGCCCCAGCATTTT
TRBJ2-7	NA	TRBV6-2/TRBV6-3	NA	CASSPLQRNYEEQYF	TGTGCCAGCAGTCCCCTACAAAGAAACTACGAGGAGCAGTACTTC
TRBJ1-6	TRBD1	TRBV30	NA	CAGWTGSRSPLHF	TGTGCCGGTTGGACAGGGAGTAGGTCACCCCTCCACTTT
TRBJ1-4	NA	TRBV14	NA	CASSQVKGRVLFMEKLFF	TGTGCCAGCAGCCAAGTTAAAGGCAGGGTCCTTTTTATGGAAAAACTGTTTTTT
TRBJ1-2	TRBD1	TRBV27	NA	CASSTLTGTYGYTF	TGTGCCAGCAGCACTTTGACAGGGACCTATGGCTACACCTTC
TRBJ2-7	NA	TRBV19	NA	CASSWGLGLPTYEQYF	TGTGCCAGTAGTTGGGGTTTGGGACTTCCAACCTACGAGCAGTACTTC
TRBJ2-1	NA	TRBV29-1	NA	CSVGPNKRNNEQFF	TGCAGCGTGGGGCCTAACAAGAGAAACAATGAGCAGTTCTTC
TRBJ2-5	TRBD1	TRBV18	NA	CASSDRGRLQETQYF	TGTGCCAGCTCCGACAGGGGGCGTCTCCAAGAGACCCAGTACTTC
TRBJ1-5	NA	TRBV6-2/TRBV6-3	NA	CASSSTIQGPYSNQPQHF	TGTGCCAGCAGTTCGACTATTCAGGGGCCATATAGCAATCAGCCCCAGCATTTT
TRBJ1-3	TRBD1	TRBV25-1	NA	CANTTGISGNTIYF	TGTGCCAATACGACAGGGATCTCCGGAAACACCATATATTTT
TRBJ2-3	NA	TRBV5-1	NA	CASSSLASTDTQYF	TGCGCCAGCAGCTCGCTAGCTAGCACAGATACGCAGTATTTT
TRBJ1-2	NA	TRBV30	NA	CAWSVATPYNYGYTF	TGTGCCTGGAGTGTGGCGACACCTTATAACTATGGCTACACCTTC
TRBJ2-2	NA	TRBV5-1	NA	CASSLVSNITGHNTGELFF	TGCGCCAGCAGCTTGGTTAGTAATATTACGGGACATAACACCGGGGAGCTGTTTTTT
TRBJ1-5	NA	TRBV18	few	CASSPRGDGNQPQHF	TGTGCCAGCTCACCACGGGGGGACGGGAATCAGCCCCAGCATTTT
TRBJ2-3	TRBD1	TRBV5-8	NA	CASSLSKGTGVDTQYF	TGTGCCAGCAGCTTGAGTAAAGGGACAGGGGTAGATACGCAGTATTTT
TRBJ1-6	TRBD1	TRBV12-3/TRBV12-4	NA	CASSYRGNSPLHF	TGTGCCAGCAGTTACAGGGGTAATTCACCCCTCCACTTT
TRBJ2-1	NA	TRBV24-1	NA	CATSAQNNEQFF	TGTGCCACCAGTGCCCAGAACAATGAGCAGTTCTTC
TRBJ2-1	NA	TRBV4-2	NA	CASSQDQLVNEQFF	TGTGCCAGCAGCCAAGATCAACTGGTCAATGAGCAGTTCTTC
TRBJ2-7	TRBD2	TRBV2	NA	CASKAGSGLAGGDGGYEQYF	TGTGCCAGCAAGGCCGGGTCGGGACTAGCGGGAGGGGATGGGGGCTACGAGCAGTACTTC
TRBJ2-1	TRBD2	TRBV5-1	NA	CASSLGTSGRVNNEQFF	TGCGCCAGCAGCCTGGGGACTAGCGGGAGGGTAAACAATGAGCAGTTCTTC
TRBJ2-1	TRBD2	TRBV11-2	NA	CASSPMGGRNNEQFF	TGTGCCAGCAGCCCCATGGGCGGGAGGAACAATGAGCAGTTCTTC
TRBJ2-7	TRBD1	TRBV5-1	NA	CASRPGQISYEQYF	TGCGCCAGTAGACCGGGACAGATCTCCTACGAGCAGTACTTC
TRBJ1-5	NA	TRBV30	NA	CAWSTGSVNQPQHF	TGTGCCTGGAGTACCGGGTCGGTCAATCAGCCCCAGCATTTT
TRBJ1-1	NA	TRBV5-4	NA	CASSLQGTNTEAFF	TGTGCCAGCAGCTTGCAGGGAACAAACACTGAAGCTTTCTTT
TRBJ2-1	TRBD2	TRBV28	NA	CASSRLAGDNEQFF	TGTGCCAGCAGTCGACTAGCGGGAGATAATGAGCAGTTCTTC
TRBJ1-2	NA	TRBV5-1	NA	CASSLGAQYGYTF	TGCGCCAGCAGCTTAGGGGCTCAGTATGGCTACACCTTC
TRBJ2-5	NA	TRBV30	NA	CAWSQGRETQYF	TGTGCCTGGAGCCAGGGGAGAGAGACCCAGTACTTC
TRBJ1-4	TRBD1	TRBV5-1	NA	CASSWGQGLEKLFF	TGCGCCAGCAGCTGGGGACAGGGGCTTGAAAAACTGTTTTTT
TRBJ1-2	NA	TRBV5-6	NA	CASSRRVSAIKGYTF	TGTGCCAGCAGCCGTAGAGTGTCAGCGATTAAAGGCTACACCTTC
TRBJ1-1	NA	TRBV19	NA	CASSILHGLNTEAFF	TGTGCCAGTAGTATTCTCCATGGGCTGAACACTGAAGCTTTCTTT
TRBJ2-7	NA	TRBV5-4	NA	CASSLERTAYEQYF	TGTGCCAGCAGCTTGGAGCGGACCGCCTACGAGCAGTACTTC
TRBJ2-1	NA	TRBV2	NA	CASRSEIYNEQFF	TGTGCCAGCAGGAGTGAGATCTACAATGAGCAGTTCTTC